A selection of T cell receptor beta chains follows, all from one sample in a study of T cells after yellow fever vaccination. A single record per CDR3 protein comes from TCRdb applying MiXCR to the 5' RACE reads. The sample comprises 450,000 to 550,000 distinct CDR3 sequences, 21% of which are singletons, and roughly a sixth rests with the top ten. Sequencing used PBMCs, obtained approximately 22 days after the first yellow fever vaccination. These receptors were obtained from a young man who received the YFV17D yellow fever vaccine. The CDR3 runs from the conserved cysteine through the conserved F or W. The order of the fields is V gene, clone size, J gene, CDR3 protein. Clone size appears in some rows only: once, few, many, or a class for an expanded clone.

v_gene: TRBV24-1; abundance: few; j_gene: TRBJ2-5; CDR3aa: CATSDQGEGTQYF
v_gene: TRBV5-1; abundance: .; j_gene: TRBJ1-2; CDR3aa: CASSLASGAAGNYGYTF
v_gene: TRBV19; abundance: .; j_gene: TRBJ2-5; CDR3aa: CASSIGASGVETQYF
v_gene: TRBV29-1; abundance: .; j_gene: TRBJ2-3; CDR3aa: CSVDGGAGTDTQYF
v_gene: TRBV7-9; abundance: .; j_gene: TRBJ2-3; CDR3aa: CASSAPSADTQYF
v_gene: TRBV7-9; abundance: .; j_gene: TRBJ1-5; CDR3aa: CASGPGQWSNQPQHF
v_gene: TRBV6-6; abundance: few; j_gene: TRBJ2-7; CDR3aa: CASSYALPYEQYF
v_gene: TRBV28; abundance: .; j_gene: TRBJ2-1; CDR3aa: CAALGATRSYNEQFF
v_gene: TRBV5-1; abundance: .; j_gene: TRBJ1-5; CDR3aa: CASSLEGGLRQPQHF
v_gene: TRBV30; abundance: few; j_gene: TRBJ2-2; CDR3aa: CAWVEQAGELFF
v_gene: TRBV3-1; abundance: few; j_gene: TRBJ1-2; CDR3aa: CASSQEGEYTF
v_gene: TRBV7-2; abundance: once; j_gene: TRBJ2-5; CDR3aa: CASSLGGHSQETQYF
v_gene: TRBV19; abundance: few; j_gene: TRBJ1-6; CDR3aa: CASSPGRLAGSPLHF
v_gene: TRBV18; abundance: .; j_gene: TRBJ2-5; CDR3aa: CASSPRVDETQYF
v_gene: TRBV5-1; abundance: .; j_gene: TRBJ1-6; CDR3aa: CASSLTVGIRSPLHF
v_gene: TRBV28; abundance: .; j_gene: TRBJ2-3; CDR3aa: CASDRQALFGTDTQYF
v_gene: TRBV5-1; abundance: few; j_gene: TRBJ1-6; CDR3aa: CASSYADRNSPLHF
v_gene: TRBV27; abundance: few; j_gene: TRBJ2-1; CDR3aa: CASSSKQGTYNEQFF
v_gene: TRBV29-1; abundance: .; j_gene: TRBJ1-2; CDR3aa: CSVEGDYRERGYTF
v_gene: TRBV10-3; abundance: .; j_gene: TRBJ1-2; CDR3aa: CATERGGGYTF
v_gene: TRBV19; abundance: few; j_gene: TRBJ2-1; CDR3aa: CASSKGTSPRDEQFF
v_gene: TRBV7-6; abundance: .; j_gene: TRBJ1-5; CDR3aa: CASSSTLDRWDQPQHF
v_gene: TRBV4-3; abundance: .; j_gene: TRBJ2-5; CDR3aa: CASSQDLRGPGETQYF
v_gene: TRBV7-2; abundance: .; j_gene: TRBJ2-2; CDR3aa: CASSLADGAGELFF
v_gene: TRBV7-2; abundance: many; j_gene: TRBJ2-7; CDR3aa: CASSSHPIGGEQYF
v_gene: TRBV7-2; abundance: .; j_gene: TRBJ2-1; CDR3aa: CASSLVGFASSYNEQFF
v_gene: TRBV9; abundance: .; j_gene: TRBJ2-1; CDR3aa: CASSVASYNEQFF
v_gene: TRBV10-3; abundance: .; j_gene: TRBJ2-3; CDR3aa: CAILVDASGTDTQYF
v_gene: TRBV2; abundance: .; j_gene: TRBJ1-5; CDR3aa: CASAIRGGGNQPQHF
v_gene: TRBV14; abundance: few; j_gene: TRBJ1-6; CDR3aa: CASSHGGATHYNSPLHF
v_gene: TRBV12-3/TRBV12-4; abundance: .; j_gene: TRBJ2-3; CDR3aa: CASSSPPGTDTQYF
v_gene: TRBV3-1; abundance: few; j_gene: TRBJ1-1; CDR3aa: CASSSFSEAFF
v_gene: TRBV20-1; abundance: few; j_gene: TRBJ2-2; CDR3aa: CSARDLTSGGKSELFF
v_gene: TRBV29-1; abundance: .; j_gene: TRBJ2-5; CDR3aa: CSVGVGLAGSETQYF
v_gene: TRBV6-1; abundance: many; j_gene: TRBJ2-2; CDR3aa: CASRPGQGYTGELFF
v_gene: TRBV28; abundance: few; j_gene: TRBJ2-1; CDR3aa: CASNPPSGGRYNEQFF
v_gene: TRBV7-2; abundance: .; j_gene: TRBJ2-1; CDR3aa: CASSPHYNEQFF
v_gene: TRBV20-1; abundance: .; j_gene: TRBJ2-3; CDR3aa: CSALKSTGGFTDTQYF
v_gene: TRBV6-2/TRBV6-3; abundance: few; j_gene: TRBJ1-2; CDR3aa: CASTYMGAGYGYTF
v_gene: TRBV5-1; abundance: few; j_gene: TRBJ2-5; CDR3aa: CASSWSGLETQYF
v_gene: TRBV6-5; abundance: many; j_gene: TRBJ1-1; CDR3aa: CASSYRSAGATEAFF
v_gene: TRBV7-2; abundance: few; j_gene: TRBJ2-5; CDR3aa: CASSASLAGSRETQYF
v_gene: TRBV2; abundance: .; j_gene: TRBJ2-5; CDR3aa: CASSEFILRDYLSGF
v_gene: TRBV4-3; abundance: .; j_gene: TRBJ2-1; CDR3aa: CASSLIGTSGHNEQFF
v_gene: TRBV30; abundance: .; j_gene: TRBJ2-3; CDR3aa: CAWSRTQSWQYF
v_gene: TRBV19; abundance: .; j_gene: TRBJ2-3; CDR3aa: CASSTTRDTQYF
v_gene: TRBV10-2; abundance: few; j_gene: TRBJ1-2; CDR3aa: CASRIQGADGYTF
v_gene: TRBV11-2; abundance: few; j_gene: TRBJ2-2; CDR3aa: CASSLGHAGELFF
v_gene: TRBV27; abundance: .; j_gene: TRBJ2-1; CDR3aa: CASSLGDPSSYNEQFF
v_gene: TRBV25-1; abundance: .; j_gene: TRBJ2-5; CDR3aa: CASESSVKETQYF
v_gene: TRBV5-1; abundance: .; j_gene: TRBJ1-4; CDR3aa: CASSPQGAGEKLFF
v_gene: TRBV7-3; abundance: once; j_gene: TRBJ1-1; CDR3aa: CASRADRNTEAIF
v_gene: TRBV7-6; abundance: few; j_gene: TRBJ2-3; CDR3aa: CASSFTVESDTQYF
v_gene: TRBV7-9; abundance: many; j_gene: TRBJ2-1; CDR3aa: CASSSEVAGFDEQFF
v_gene: TRBV6-5; abundance: few; j_gene: TRBJ2-4; CDR3aa: CASSYTGQGVYIQYF
v_gene: TRBV7-2; abundance: .; j_gene: TRBJ1-2; CDR3aa: CASSPQQGGHGYTF
v_gene: TRBV7-9; abundance: few; j_gene: TRBJ2-1; CDR3aa: CASRRGGQVSYNEQFF
v_gene: TRBV20-1; abundance: few; j_gene: TRBJ1-5; CDR3aa: CSASQYNQPQHF
v_gene: TRBV5-1; abundance: .; j_gene: TRBJ1-4; CDR3aa: CASSSGTGVGEKLFF